This T cell receptor (beta chain) was sequenced for a study of memory CD4+ T cells and cytomegalovirus serostatus. Using immunoSEQ multiplex PCR, the repertoire was profiled, and TCRdb retains in-frame clones only, with some absent. The profile covers some 54,000 clones, with about 80% appearing a single time and about 1.5% taken by the ten largest. Single viable CD3+CD4+CD8-CD45RO+ cells were sorted as the memory CD4+ T cells. Positive selection with CD4 microbeads enriched total CD4+ T cells. On this clone itself: Its antigen remains unknown.

With 5 bases removed from V and 7 bases from J, the gap between germline ends came to 16 bases. Germline assignment: CDR1 LNHDA and CDR2 SQIVND (reference sequence). The CDR3 has 14 amino acids. Overall study findings and caveats: The CMV-associated TCR signature appears largely within the CD4+ memory repertoire. CD4+ memory repertoires contained about two fifths of the 164 reported CMV TCRbeta sequences.

The sequencing sample was made of memory CD4+ T cells from blood. The rearrangement joins TRBV19 to TRBJ2-3, with D uncertain. This TCR was sampled from an adult in good health and CMV-seropositive. For the CDR3, the DNA is TGTGCCAGTAGTCCAACCGGCCACACGAATACGCAGTATTTT. Translating it yields CASSPTGHTNTQYF.